This T cell receptor beta chain was identified during a study of blood T cell repertoires in COVID-19. Method: immunoSEQ multiplex PCR; TCRdb's copy keeps in-frame clones and lacks some. The sample holds a few hundred thousand clones, roughly 88% seen once. CDR1 MNHEY and CDR2 SMNVEV come from the germline V gene (reference sequence). CDR3 length equals 15 residues. Unmatched junction bases numbered 6, after V lost 5 bases and J lost 2 bases. V gene TRBV27 combines with J gene TRBJ2-5; TRBD1 matches 9 bases. This TCR derives from a woman younger than 35 who had been exposed to COVID-19. The sample consisted of PBMCs or T cells enriched from blood (not recorded which). For the CDR3, the DNA is TGTGCCAGCAGTGTTGGGACAGGGCTTCAAGAGACCCAGTACTTC. It codes for CASSVGTGLQETQYF.